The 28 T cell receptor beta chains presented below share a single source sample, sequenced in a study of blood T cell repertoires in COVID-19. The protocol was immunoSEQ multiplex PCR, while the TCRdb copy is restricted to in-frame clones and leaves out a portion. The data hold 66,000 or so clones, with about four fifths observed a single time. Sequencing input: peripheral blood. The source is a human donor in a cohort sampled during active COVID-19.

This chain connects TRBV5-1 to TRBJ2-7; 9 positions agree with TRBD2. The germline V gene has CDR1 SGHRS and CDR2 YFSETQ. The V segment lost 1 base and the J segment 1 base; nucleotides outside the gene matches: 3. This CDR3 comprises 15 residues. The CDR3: CASSLIAGASYEQYF. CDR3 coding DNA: TGCGCCAGCAGCTTGATAGCGGGAGCATCCTACGAGCAGTACTTC.

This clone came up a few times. The CDR3 DNA reads as TGTGCCAGCAGTTTAACAGGGGAGCATGAGCAGTTCTTC. It translates to CASSLTGEHEQFF. The rearrangement uses TRBV28 and TRBJ2-1, with 7 bases matching TRBD1. Trimming cost V 2 bases and J 8 bases; bases outside gene matches: 3. Per germline, CDR1 MDHEN and CDR2 SYDVKM. The CDR3 runs 13 residues.

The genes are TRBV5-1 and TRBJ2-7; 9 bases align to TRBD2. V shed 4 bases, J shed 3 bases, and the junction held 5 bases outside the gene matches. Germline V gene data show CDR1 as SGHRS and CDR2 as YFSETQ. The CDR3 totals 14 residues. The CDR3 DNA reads TGCGCCAGCAGCCGCGGGGGGGGCGGCTACGAGCAGTACTTC. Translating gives CASSRGGGGYEQYF.

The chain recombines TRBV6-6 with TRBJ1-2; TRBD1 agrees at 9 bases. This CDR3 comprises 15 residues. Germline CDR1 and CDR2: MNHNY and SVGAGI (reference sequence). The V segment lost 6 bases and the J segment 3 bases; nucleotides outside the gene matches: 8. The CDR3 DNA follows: TGTGCCAGCAGGGGGACAGGGAATCGGGACTATGGCTACACCTTC. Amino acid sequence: CASRGTGNRDYGYTF.

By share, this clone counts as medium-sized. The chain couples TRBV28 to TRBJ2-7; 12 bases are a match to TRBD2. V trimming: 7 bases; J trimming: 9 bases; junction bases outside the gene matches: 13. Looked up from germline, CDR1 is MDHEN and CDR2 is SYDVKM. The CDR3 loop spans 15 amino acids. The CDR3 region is CASNSVTSGRVGQYF. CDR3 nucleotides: TGTGCCAGCAATTCGGTGACTAGCGGGAGAGTCGGGCAGTACTTC.

CDR3 region: CSVSTGGSADTQYF. CDR3 nucleotides: TGCAGCGTTAGCACTGGGGGGTCCGCAGATACGCAGTATTTT. V gene TRBV29-1 combines with J gene TRBJ2-3; possibly TRBD2 for D (6 bases). This CDR3 has 14 residues. The V end lost 5 bases, the J end lost 4 bases, and 16 bases lay between the germline ends. Germline values: CDR1 SQVTM, CDR2 ANQGSEA.

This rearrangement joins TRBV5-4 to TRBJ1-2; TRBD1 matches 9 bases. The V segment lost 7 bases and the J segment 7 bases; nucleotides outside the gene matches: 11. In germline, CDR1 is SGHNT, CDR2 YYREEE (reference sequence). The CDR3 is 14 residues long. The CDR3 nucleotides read TGTGCCAGCGGGGCACAGGGGGCTAGGTCTGGCTACACCTTC. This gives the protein CASGAQGARSGYTF.

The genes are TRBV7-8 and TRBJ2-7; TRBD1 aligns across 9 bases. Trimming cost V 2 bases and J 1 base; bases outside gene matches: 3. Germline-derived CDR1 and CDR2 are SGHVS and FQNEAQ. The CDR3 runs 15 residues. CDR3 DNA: TGTGCCAGCAGCTTATTAGGGACAGGGTCCTACGAGCAGTACTTC. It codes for CASSLLGTGSYEQYF.

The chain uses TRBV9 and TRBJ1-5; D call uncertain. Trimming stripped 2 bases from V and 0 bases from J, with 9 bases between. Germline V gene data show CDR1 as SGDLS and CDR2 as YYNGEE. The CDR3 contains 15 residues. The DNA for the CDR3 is TGTGCCAGCAGCGTTGGAGACGGTAGCAATCAGCCCCAGCATTTT. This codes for CASSVGDGSNQPQHF.

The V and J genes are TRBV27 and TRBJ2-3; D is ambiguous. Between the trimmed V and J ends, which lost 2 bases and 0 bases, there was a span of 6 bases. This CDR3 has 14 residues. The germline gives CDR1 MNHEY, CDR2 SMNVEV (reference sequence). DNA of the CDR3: TGTGCCAGCAGTTTACAAACTAGCACAGATACGCAGTATTTT. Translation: CASSLQTSTDTQYF.

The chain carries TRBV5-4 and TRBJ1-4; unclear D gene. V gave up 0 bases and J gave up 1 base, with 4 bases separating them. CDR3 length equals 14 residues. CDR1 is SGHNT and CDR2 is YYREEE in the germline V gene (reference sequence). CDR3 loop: CASSLDRTNEKLFF. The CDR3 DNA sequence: TGTGCCAGCAGCTTGGACAGAACTAATGAAAAACTGTTTTTT.

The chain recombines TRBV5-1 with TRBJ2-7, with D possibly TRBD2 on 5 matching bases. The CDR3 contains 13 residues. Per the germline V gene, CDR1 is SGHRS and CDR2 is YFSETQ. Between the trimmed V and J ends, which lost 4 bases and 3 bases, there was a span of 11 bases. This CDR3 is CASSPPRGYEQYF. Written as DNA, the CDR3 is TGCGCCAGCAGCCCCCCTCGGGGCTACGAGCAGTACTTC.

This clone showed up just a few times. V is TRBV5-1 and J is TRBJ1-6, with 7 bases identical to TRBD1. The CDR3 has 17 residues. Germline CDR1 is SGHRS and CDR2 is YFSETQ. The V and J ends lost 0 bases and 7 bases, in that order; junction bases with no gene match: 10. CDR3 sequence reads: CASSLELPGQINSPLHF. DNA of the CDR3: TGCGCCAGCAGCTTGGAACTCCCGGGACAGATAAATTCACCCCTCCACTTT.

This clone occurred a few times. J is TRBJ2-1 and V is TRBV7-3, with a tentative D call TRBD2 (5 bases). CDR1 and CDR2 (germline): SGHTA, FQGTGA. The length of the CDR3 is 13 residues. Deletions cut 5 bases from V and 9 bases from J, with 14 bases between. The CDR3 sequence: CASSGSGVSEQFF. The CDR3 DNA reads TGTGCCAGCAGCGGGAGTGGTGTGAGTGAGCAGTTCTTC. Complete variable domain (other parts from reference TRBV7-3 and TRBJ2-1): GAGVSQTPSNKVTEKGKYVELRCDPISGHTALYWYRQSLGQGPEFLIYFQGTGAADDSGLPNDRFFAVRPEGSVSTLKIQRTERGDSAVYLCASSGSGVSEQFFGPGTRLTVL.

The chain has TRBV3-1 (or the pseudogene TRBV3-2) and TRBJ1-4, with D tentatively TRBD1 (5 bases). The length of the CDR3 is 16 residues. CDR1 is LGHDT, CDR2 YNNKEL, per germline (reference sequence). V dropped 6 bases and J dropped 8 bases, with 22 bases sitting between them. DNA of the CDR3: TGTGCCAGCAGTCAAAGGGGTAGGGCACGAGGCGAAAAACTGTTTTTT. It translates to CASSQRGRARGEKLFF.

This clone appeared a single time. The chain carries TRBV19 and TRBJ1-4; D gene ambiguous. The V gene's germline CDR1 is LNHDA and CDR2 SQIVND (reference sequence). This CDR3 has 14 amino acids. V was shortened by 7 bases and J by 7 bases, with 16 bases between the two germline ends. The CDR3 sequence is CASTRVIEGEKLFF. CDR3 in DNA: TGTGCCAGTACCCGGGTTATAGAAGGTGAAAAACTGTTTTTT.

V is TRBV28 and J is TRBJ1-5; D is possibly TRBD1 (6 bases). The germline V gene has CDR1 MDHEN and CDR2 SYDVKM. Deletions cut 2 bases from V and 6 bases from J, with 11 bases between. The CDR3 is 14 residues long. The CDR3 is CASSLIQGPQPQHF. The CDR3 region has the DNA TGTGCCAGCAGTTTAATTCAGGGGCCTCAGCCCCAGCATTTT.

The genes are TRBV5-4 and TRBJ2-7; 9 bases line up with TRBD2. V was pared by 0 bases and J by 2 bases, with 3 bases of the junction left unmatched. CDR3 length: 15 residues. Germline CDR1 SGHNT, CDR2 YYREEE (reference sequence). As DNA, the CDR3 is TGTGCCAGCAGCTTGGGTGGGACTAGCACCTACGAGCAGTACTTC. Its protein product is CASSLGGTSTYEQYF.

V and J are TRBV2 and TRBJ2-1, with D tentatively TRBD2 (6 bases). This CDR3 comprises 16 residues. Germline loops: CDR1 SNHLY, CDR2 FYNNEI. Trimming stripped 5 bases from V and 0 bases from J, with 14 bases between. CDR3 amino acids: CASSSLVGGSYNEQFF. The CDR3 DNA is TGTGCCAGCAGTTCGCTAGTGGGGGGCTCCTACAATGAGCAGTTCTTC.

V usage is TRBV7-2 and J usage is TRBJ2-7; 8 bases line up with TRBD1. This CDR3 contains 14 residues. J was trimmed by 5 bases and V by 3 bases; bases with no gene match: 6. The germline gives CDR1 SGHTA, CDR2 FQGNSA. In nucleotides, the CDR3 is TGTGCCAGCAGCTTTACAGGGGGGCGCAACGAGCAGTACTTC. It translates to CASSFTGGRNEQYF.

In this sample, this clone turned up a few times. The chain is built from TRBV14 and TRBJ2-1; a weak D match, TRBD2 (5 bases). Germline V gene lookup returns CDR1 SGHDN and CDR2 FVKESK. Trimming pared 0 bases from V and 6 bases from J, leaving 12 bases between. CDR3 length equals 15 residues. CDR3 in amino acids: CASSQDKLVFNEQFF. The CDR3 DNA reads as TGTGCCAGCAGCCAAGATAAACTAGTTTTCAATGAGCAGTTCTTC.

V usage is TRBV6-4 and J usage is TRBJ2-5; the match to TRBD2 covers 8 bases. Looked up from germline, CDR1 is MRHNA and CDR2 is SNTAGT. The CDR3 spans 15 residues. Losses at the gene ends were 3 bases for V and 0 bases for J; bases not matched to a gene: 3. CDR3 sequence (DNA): TGTGCCAGCAGTGAGTCGGGGGGGGACCAAGAGACCCAGTACTTC. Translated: CASSESGGDQETQYF.

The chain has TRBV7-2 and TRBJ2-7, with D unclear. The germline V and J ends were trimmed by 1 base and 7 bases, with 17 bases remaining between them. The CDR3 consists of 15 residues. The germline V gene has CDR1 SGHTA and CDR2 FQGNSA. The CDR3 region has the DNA TGTGCCAGCAGCTTAGAGCCCATTAGCCCCAAAGAGCAGTACTTC. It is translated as CASSLEPISPKEQYF. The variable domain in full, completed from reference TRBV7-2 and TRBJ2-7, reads GAGVSQSPSNKVTEKGKDVELRCDPISGHTALYWYRQSLGQGLEFLIYFQGNSAPDKSGLPSDRFSAERTGGSVSTLTIQRTQQEDSAVYLCASSLEPISPKEQYFGPGTRLTVT.

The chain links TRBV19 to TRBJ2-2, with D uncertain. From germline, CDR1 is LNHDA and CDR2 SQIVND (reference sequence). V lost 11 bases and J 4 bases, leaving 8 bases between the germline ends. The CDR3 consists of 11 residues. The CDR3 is CAVASTGELFF. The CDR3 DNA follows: TGTGCCGTAGCCTCCACCGGGGAGCTGTTTTTT.

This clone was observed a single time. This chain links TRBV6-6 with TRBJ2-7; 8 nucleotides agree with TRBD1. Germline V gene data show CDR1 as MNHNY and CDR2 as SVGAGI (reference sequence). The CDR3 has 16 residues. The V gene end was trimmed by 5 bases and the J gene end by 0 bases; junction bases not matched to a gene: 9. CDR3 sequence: CASSRGPDRASYEQYF. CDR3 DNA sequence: TGTGCCAGCAGTCGGGGACCGGACAGGGCCTCCTACGAGCAGTACTTC.

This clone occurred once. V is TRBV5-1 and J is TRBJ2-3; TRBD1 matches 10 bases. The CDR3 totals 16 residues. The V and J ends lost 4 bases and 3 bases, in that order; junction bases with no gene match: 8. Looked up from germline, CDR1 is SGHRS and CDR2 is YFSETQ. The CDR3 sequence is CASSLRTGGSTDTQYF. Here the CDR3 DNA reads TGCGCCAGCAGCCTAAGGACAGGGGGGTCGACAGATACGCAGTATTTT.

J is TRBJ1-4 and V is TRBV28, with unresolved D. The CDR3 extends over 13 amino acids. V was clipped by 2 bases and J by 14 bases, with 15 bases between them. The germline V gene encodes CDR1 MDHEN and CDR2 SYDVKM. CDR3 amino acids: CASSLNLATVLFF. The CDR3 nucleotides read TGTGCCAGCAGTTTAAACCTAGCGACGGTCCTGTTTTTT.

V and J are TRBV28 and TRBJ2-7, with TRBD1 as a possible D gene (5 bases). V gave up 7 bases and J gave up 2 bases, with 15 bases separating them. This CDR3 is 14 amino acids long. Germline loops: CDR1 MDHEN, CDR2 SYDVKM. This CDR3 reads CASTLDSLTYEQYF. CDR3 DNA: TGTGCCAGCACCCTCGACAGCCTTACCTACGAGCAGTACTTC. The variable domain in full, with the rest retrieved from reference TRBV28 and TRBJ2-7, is DVKVTQSSRYLVKRTGEKVFLECVQDMDHENMFWYRQDPGLGLRLIYFSYDVKMKEKGDIPEGYSVSREKKERFSLILESASTNQTSMYLCASTLDSLTYEQYFGPGTRLTVT.